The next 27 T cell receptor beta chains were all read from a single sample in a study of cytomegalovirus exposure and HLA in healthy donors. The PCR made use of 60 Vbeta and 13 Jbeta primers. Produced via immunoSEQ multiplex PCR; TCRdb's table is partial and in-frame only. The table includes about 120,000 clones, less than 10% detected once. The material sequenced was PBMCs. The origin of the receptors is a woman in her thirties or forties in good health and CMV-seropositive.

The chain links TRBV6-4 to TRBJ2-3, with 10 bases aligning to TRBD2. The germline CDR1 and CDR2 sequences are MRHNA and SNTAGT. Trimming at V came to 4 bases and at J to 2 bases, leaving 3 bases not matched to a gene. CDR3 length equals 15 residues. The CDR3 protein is CASSGTSGHTDTQYF. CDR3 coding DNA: TGTGCCAGCAGTGGGACTAGCGGCCACACAGATACGCAGTATTTT.

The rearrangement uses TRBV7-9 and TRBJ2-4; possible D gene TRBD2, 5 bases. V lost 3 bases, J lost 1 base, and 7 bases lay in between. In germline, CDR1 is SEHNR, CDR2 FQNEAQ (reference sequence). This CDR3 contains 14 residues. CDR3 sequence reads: CASSFGGAKNIQYF. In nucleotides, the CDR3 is TGTGCCAGCAGCTTCGGCGGGGCCAAAAACATTCAGTACTTC.

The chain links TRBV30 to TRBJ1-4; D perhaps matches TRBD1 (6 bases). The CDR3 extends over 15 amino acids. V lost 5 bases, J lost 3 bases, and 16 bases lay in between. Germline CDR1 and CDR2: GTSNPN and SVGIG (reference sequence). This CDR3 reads CAWRLGQTSNEKLFF. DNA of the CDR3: TGTGCCTGGCGACTCGGACAGACCTCTAATGAAAAACTGTTTTTT.

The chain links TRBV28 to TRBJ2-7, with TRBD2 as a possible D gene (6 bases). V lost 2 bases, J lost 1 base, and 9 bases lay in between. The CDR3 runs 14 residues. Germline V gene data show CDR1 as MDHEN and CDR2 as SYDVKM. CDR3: CASSLQGLSYEQYF. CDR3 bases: TGTGCCAGCAGTTTACAGGGACTTTCCTACGAGCAGTACTTC.

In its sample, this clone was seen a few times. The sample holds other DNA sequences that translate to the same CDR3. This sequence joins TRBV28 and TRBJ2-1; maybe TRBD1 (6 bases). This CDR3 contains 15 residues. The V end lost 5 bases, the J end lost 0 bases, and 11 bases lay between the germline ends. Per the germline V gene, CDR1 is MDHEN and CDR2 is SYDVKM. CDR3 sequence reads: CASSNRDTSYNEQFF. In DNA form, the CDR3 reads TGTGCCAGCAGTAACCGGGACACCTCCTACAATGAGCAGTTCTTC.

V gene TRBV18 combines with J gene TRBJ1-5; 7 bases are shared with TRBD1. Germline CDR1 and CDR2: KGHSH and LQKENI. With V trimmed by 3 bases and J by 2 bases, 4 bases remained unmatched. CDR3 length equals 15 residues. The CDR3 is CASSPTGLGNQPQHF. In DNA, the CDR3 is TGTGCCAGCTCACCGACAGGGCTCGGCAATCAGCCCCAGCATTTT.

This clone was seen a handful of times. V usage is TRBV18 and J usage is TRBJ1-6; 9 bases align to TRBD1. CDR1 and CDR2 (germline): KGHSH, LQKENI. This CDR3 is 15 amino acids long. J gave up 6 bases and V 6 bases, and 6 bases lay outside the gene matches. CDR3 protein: CASSPDRGTNSPLHF. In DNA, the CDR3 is TGTGCCAGCTCGCCCGACAGGGGGACTAATTCACCCCTCCACTTT.

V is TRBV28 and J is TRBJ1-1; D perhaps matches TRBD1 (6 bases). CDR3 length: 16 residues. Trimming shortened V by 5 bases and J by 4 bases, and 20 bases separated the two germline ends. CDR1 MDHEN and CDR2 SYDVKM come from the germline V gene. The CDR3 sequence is CASSPDRSTRGTEAFF. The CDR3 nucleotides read TGTGCCAGCAGTCCCGACAGGTCTACCAGGGGCACTGAAGCTTTCTTT.

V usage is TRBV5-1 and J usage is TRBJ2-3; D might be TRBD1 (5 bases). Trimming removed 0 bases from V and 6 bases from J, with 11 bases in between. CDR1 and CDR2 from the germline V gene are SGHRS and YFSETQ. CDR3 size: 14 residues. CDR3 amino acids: CASSLAQGSDTQYF. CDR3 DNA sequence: TGCGCCAGCAGCTTGGCTCAGGGTAGCGATACGCAGTATTTT.

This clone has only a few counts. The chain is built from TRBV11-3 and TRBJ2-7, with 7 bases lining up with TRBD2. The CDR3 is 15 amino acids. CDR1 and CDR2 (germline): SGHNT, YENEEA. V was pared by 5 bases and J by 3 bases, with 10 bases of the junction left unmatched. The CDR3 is CASSTGHGGFYEQYF. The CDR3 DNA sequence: TGTGCCAGCAGCACTGGACACGGGGGGTTCTACGAGCAGTACTTC.

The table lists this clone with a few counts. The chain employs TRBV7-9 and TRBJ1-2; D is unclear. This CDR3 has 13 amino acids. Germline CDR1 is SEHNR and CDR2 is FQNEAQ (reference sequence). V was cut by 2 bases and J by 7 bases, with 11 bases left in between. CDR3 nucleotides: TGTGCCAGCAGCTTATCCCCCAGTGGTGGCTACACCTTC. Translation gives CASSLSPSGGYTF.

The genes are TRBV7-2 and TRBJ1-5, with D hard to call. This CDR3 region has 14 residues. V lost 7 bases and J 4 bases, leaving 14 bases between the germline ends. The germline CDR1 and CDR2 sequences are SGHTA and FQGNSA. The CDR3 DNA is TGTGCCAGCACCGACTCACACGTAAATCAGCCCCAGCATTTT. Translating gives CASTDSHVNQPQHF.

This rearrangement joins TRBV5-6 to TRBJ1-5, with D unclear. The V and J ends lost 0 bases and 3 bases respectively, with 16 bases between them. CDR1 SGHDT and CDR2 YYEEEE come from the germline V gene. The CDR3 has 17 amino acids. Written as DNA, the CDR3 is TGTGCCAGCAGCTTGGCGGGAGCGAAGGTCCACAATCAGCCCCAGCATTTT. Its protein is CASSLAGAKVHNQPQHF.

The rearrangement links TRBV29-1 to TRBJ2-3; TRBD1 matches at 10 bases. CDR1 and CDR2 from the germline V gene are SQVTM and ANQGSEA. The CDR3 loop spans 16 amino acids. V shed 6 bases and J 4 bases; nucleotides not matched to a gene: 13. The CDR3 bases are TGCAGCGTCGTGAAAGGGGACAGGGGCGTGTCAGATACGCAGTATTTT. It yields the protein CSVVKGDRGVSDTQYF.

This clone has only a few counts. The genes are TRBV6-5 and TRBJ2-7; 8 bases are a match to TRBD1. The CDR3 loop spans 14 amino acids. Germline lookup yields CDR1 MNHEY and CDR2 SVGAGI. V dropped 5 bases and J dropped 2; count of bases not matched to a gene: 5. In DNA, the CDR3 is TGTGCCAGCAGTAGGGAGACAGGGGCCTACGAGCAGTACTTC. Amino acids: CASSRETGAYEQYF.

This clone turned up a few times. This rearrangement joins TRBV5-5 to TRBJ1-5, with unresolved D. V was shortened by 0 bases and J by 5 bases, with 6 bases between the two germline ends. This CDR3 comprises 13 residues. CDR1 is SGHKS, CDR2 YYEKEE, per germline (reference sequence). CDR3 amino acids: CASSLVTDQPQHF. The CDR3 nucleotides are TGTGCCAGCAGCTTGGTCACAGATCAGCCCCAGCATTTT.

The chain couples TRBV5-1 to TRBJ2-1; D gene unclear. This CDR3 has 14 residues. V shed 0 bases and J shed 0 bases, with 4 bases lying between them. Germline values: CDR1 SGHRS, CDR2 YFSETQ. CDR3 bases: TGCGCCAGCAGCTTGGACAGCTCCTACAATGAGCAGTTCTTC. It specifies CASSLDSSYNEQFF.

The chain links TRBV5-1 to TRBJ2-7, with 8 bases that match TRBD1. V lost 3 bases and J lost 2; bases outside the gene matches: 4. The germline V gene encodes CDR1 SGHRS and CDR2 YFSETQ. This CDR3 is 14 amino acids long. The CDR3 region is CASSSDRVPYEQYF. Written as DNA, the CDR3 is TGCGCCAGCAGCTCGGACAGGGTCCCCTACGAGCAGTACTTC.

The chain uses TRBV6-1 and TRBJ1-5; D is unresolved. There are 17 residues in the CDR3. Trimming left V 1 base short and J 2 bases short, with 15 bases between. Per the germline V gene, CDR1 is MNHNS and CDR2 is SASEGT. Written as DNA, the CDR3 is TGTGCCAGCAGTGAAGTGTCGCCTCCGAGGGGCAATCAGCCCCAGCATTTT. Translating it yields CASSEVSPPRGNQPQHF.

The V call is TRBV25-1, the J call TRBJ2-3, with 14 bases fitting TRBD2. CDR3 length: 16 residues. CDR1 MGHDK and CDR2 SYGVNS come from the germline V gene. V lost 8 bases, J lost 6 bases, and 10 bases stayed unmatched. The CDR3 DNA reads TGTGCCAGCCCTCTCCCGGGACTAGCGGGGGAGGATACGCAGTATTTT. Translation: CASPLPGLAGEDTQYF.

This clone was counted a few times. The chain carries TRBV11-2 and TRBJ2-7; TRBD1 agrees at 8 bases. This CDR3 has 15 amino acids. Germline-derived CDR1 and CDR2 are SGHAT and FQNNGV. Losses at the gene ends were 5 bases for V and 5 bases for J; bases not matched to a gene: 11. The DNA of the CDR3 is TGTGCCAGCAGCCTCCTGAGACAGGGGTTCAACGAGCAGTACTTC. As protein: CASSLLRQGFNEQYF.

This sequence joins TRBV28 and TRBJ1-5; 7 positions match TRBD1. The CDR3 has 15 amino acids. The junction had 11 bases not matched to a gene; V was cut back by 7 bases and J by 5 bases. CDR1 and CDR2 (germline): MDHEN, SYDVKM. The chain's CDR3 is CASTRGGRGDQPQHF. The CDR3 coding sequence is TGTGCCAGCACCCGGGGTGGCAGGGGGGATCAGCCCCAGCATTTT.

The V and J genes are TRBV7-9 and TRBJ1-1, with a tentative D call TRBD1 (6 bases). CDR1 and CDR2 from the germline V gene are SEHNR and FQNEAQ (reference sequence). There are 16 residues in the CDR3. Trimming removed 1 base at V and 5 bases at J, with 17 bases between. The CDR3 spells CASSLGPGAGVTEAFF. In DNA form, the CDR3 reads TGTGCCAGCAGCTTAGGCCCAGGGGCGGGAGTTACTGAAGCTTTCTTT.

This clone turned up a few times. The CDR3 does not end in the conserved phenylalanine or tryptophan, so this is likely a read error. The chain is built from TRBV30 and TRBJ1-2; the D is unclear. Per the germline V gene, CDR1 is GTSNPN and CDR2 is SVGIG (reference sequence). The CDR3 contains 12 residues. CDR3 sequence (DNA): TGTGCATGGACGCTAGGATTTGGTGGCTACACCGTC. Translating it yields CAWTLGFGGYTV.

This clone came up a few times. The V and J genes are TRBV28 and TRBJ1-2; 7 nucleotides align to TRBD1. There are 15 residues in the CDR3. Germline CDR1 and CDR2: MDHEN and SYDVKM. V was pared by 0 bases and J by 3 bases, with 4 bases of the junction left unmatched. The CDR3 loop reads CASSLWSGTDYGYTF. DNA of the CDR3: TGTGCCAGCAGTTTATGGAGTGGGACAGACTATGGCTACACCTTC.

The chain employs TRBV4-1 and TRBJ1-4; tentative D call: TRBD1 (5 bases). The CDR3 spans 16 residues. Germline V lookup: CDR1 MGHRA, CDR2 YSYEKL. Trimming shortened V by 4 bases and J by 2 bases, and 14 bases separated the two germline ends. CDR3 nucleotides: TGCGCCAGCAGCCGGGGACCGGGACTCACTAATGAAAAACTGTTTTTT. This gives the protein CASSRGPGLTNEKLFF.

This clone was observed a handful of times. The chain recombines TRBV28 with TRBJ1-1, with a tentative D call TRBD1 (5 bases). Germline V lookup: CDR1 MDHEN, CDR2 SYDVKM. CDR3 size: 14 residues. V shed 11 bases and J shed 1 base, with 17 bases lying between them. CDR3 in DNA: TGTGCCCTACTCCCAGGGTCAGGGAACACTGAAGCTTTCTTT. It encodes CALLPGSGNTEAFF.